The T cell receptor beta chain under discussion was sequenced for a study of blood T cell repertoires in COVID-19. Study details: The United States, Italy and Spain provided the acute and convalescent COVID-19 samples. T cells, B-cell-depleted T cells, or PBMCs provided the cDNA or gDNA that served as material.

Patients from Seattle were sampled longitudinally, starting during active infection. Per germline, CDR1 LNHDA and CDR2 SQIVND (reference sequence). This CDR3 contains 18 residues. Trimming removed 5 bases from V and 3 bases from J, with 25 bases in between. Methods used by the authors: Estimated nucleated cell counts came from reference gene primer amplification. Clones were sequenced by immunoSEQ multiplex PCR, and TCRdb holds only the in-frame ones, with some missing. V and J calls and clone size are copied from that table; D and trimming were computed from the DNA. The data show 450,000 or so clones, with 80% to 90% seen just once and 0.9% held by the top ten.

This chain links TRBV19 with TRBJ1-1; tentatively, D is TRBD1 (6 bases). The sequence was collected from a man aged 18 to 29 with COVID-19, enrolled during active disease. The sample taken for sequencing was peripheral blood. The CDR3 bases are TGTGCCAGTAGTCGGCAGGGATCGAGAGGGAGGGGGGACACTGAAGCTTTCTTT. The encoded protein is CASSRQGSRGRGDTEAFF. Variable domain in full (rest from reference TRBV19 and TRBJ1-1): DGGITQSPKYLFRKEGQNVTLSCEQNLNHDAMYWYRQDPGQGLRLIYYSQIVNDFQKGDIAEGYSVSREKKESFPLTVTSAQKNPTAFYLCASSRQGSRGRGDTEAFFGQGTRLTVV.